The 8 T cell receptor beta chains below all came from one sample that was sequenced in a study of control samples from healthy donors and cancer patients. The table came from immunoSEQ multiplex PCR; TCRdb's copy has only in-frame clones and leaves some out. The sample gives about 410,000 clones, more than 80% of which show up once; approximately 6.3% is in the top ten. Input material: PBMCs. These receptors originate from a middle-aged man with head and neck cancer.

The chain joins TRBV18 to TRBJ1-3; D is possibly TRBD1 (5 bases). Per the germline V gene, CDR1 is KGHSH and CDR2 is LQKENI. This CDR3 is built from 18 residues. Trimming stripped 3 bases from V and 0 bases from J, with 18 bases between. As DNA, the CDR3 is TGTGCCAGCTCACCCACCGGAGGGTCGGGGCTCTCTGGAAACACCATATATTTT. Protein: CASSPTGGSGLSGNTIYF.

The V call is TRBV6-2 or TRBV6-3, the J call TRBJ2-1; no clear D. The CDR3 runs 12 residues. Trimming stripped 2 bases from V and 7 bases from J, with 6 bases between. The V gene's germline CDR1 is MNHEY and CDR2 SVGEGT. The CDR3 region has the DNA TGTGCCAGCAGTTACGTGAGAAATGAGCAGTTCTTC. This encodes CASSYVRNEQFF.

The CDR3 bases are TGTGCTAGTGGAGGGACCAGCTCTGGAAACACCATATATTTT. It yields the protein CASGGTSSGNTIYF. The rearrangement uses TRBV7-8 and TRBJ1-3; D is perhaps TRBD1 (5 bases). The CDR3 spans 14 residues. CDR1 and CDR2 (germline): SGHVS, FQNEAQ.

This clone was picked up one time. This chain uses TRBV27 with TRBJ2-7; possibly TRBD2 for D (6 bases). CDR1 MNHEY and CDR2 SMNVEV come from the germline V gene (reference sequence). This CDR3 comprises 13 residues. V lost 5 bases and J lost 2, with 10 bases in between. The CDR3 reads CASSRDSAYEQYF. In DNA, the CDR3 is TGTGCCAGCAGTCGGGACTCCGCCTACGAGCAGTACTTC.

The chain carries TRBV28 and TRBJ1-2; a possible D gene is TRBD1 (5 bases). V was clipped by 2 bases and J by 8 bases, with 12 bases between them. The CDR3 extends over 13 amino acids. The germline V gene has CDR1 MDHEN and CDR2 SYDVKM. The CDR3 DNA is TGTGCCAGCAGTTTAAGGCAGGGTTTAGGCTACACCTTC. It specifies CASSLRQGLGYTF.

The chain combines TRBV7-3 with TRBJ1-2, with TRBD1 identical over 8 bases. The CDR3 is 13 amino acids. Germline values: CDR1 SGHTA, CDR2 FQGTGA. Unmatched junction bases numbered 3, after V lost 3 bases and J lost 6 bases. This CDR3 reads CASSLTGVDGYTF. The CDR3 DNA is TGTGCCAGCAGCTTGACAGGGGTGGATGGCTACACCTTC.

Here the CDR3 reads CASSPELDQPQHF. CDR3 sequence (DNA): TGCGCCAGCAGCCCCGAACTAGACCAGCCCCAGCATTTT. This chain uses TRBV5-1 with TRBJ1-5; no definite D call. The ends were cut back, 4 bases at V and 7 bases at J, with 12 bases in the middle. This CDR3 has 13 residues. The germline V gene encodes CDR1 SGHRS and CDR2 YFSETQ.

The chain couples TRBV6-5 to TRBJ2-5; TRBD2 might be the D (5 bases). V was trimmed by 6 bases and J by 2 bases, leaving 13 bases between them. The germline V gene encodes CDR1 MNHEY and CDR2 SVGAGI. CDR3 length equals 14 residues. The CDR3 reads CASRIGRRQETQYF. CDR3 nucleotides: TGTGCCAGCAGGATCGGCAGGAGGCAAGAGACCCAGTACTTC.